The source of this T cell receptor beta chain is a study of T-cell memory formation after mild COVID-19. Study background: The study found TCR clusters largely donor specific. Findings and limits, study-wide: Unconfirmed was the SARS-CoV-2 specificity of second-wave clones that peaked on day 37.

TCRdb fed the 5' RACE reads into MiXCR, producing one record per CDR3 protein. The sample includes 400,000 or so distinct CDR3 sequences, over 20% of them seen just once. Per germline, CDR1 SGHNT and CDR2 YYREEE (reference sequence). Trimming removed 0 bases at V and 6 bases at J, with 5 bases between. The CDR3 contains 12 residues. To note about this clonotype: The antigen is unknown.

This sequence joins TRBV5-4 and TRBJ2-3, with no clear D. This TCR derives from an adult woman who had mild COVID-19 (a few samples of this study predate the infection). Cell type and time point are not known. Material: PBMCs or a T cell subset sorted from them (not recorded which). CDR3 nucleotide sequence: TGTGCCAGCAGCTTGGCAAGCGATACGCAGTATTTT. Amino acid sequence: CASSLASDTQYF.